This T cell receptor beta chain comes out of a study of regulatory T cells in long-lasting Graves disease. General observations from the study: TCR diversity was lower in persistent Graves' patients than in newly diagnosed ones. The persistent group shared around 3,000 public clonotypes, more than the approximately 880 shared by new patients.

The time point is: newly diagnosed GD, antithyroid drugs for less than 3 months. PBMC-derived RNA was used for the TCR library. iRepertoire HTBI primers and Arm-PCR of CDR3 regions built TCR beta libraries. MiXCR, applied by TCRdb to the multiplex PCR reads, yields one record per CDR3 protein. This sample carries approximately 440,000 distinct CDR3 sequences, roughly 16% of them seen once, and the ten largest clones take 10% to 15%. Germline V gene lookup returns CDR1 MNHNS and CDR2 SASEGT. CDR3 size: 15 residues. V dropped 7 bases and J dropped 3; count of bases not matched to a gene: 9. There are a few counts of this clonotype. Antigen unknown. These data also formed part of another study, on T cells in Graves' hyperthyroidism and ophthalmopathy.

The material sequenced was peripheral blood mononuclear cells (PBMCs), taken at new diagnosis, from a patient treated with antithyroid drugs. The source is a man aged 40-50 years with Graves disease. The chain couples TRBV6-1 to TRBJ1-5, with 7 bases identical to TRBD1. CDR3: CASNPSQGPNQPQHF. The CDR3 DNA follows: TGTGCCAGCAACCCGTCACAGGGGCCCAATCAGCCCCAGCATTTT.